Each of the 27 T cell receptor beta chains below was sequenced from the same sample in a study of T-cell memory formation after mild COVID-19. TCRdb independently ran MiXCR on the 5' RACE reads; one entry per CDR3 protein. This table holds over 55,000 distinct CDR3 sequences, 9.5% found once. Sequenced material: PBMCs or a T cell subset sorted from them (not recorded which). Source of these receptors: a young man who had mild COVID-19 (a few samples of this study predate the infection). Cell type and time point are not known.

This chain joins TRBV12-3 or TRBV12-4 and TRBJ1-1, with D possibly matching TRBD1 (5 bases). CDR3 length: 14 residues. Trimming removed 3 bases at V and 1 base at J, with 9 bases between. The CDR3: CASSFDRRNTEAFF. The DNA for the CDR3 is TGTGCCAGCAGTTTCGACAGAAGGAACACTGAAGCTTTCTTT.

This clonotype was recorded many times. CDR3 bases: TGCGCCAGCAGCTTGGGGCACCCCCAGCAAAACATTCAGTACTTC. Amino acid sequence: CASSLGHPQQNIQYF. V usage is TRBV5-1 and J usage is TRBJ2-4; D uncertain. This CDR3 region has 15 residues. V was pared by 0 bases and J by 5 bases, with 12 bases between. Germline-derived CDR1 and CDR2 are SGHRS and YFSETQ.

The V and J genes are TRBV29-1 and TRBJ2-6; no clear D gene. V was shortened by 4 bases and J by 0 bases, with 10 bases between the two germline ends. This CDR3 spans 15 amino acids. In germline, CDR1 is SQVTM, CDR2 ANQGSEA. CDR3 in amino acids: CSVAVLSSGANVLTF. The CDR3 coding sequence is TGCAGCGTTGCAGTATTGAGCTCTGGGGCCAACGTCCTGACTTTC.

The rearrangement links TRBV29-1 to TRBJ1-1; weak D call: TRBD1 (5 bases). The CDR3 length is 12 residues. The germline V and J ends were trimmed by 7 bases and 7 bases, with 16 bases remaining between them. Germline CDR1 and CDR2: SQVTM and ANQGSEA. CDR3 sequence: CSADRGTFEAFF. The CDR3 bases are TGCAGCGCCGATCGGGGGACCTTTGAAGCTTTCTTT.

This clonotype has at least ten counts. The chain combines TRBV25-1 with TRBJ2-2, with D unresolved. Per germline, CDR1 MGHDK and CDR2 SYGVNS. The V gene lost 6 bases and the J gene lost 1 base, with 12 bases spanning the gap. The CDR3 spans 15 residues. In nucleotides, the CDR3 is TGTGCCAGCAGCCTAATAGGAGAGAACACCGGGGAGCTGTTTTTT. Translation gives CASSLIGENTGELFF.

The chain couples TRBV3-1 to TRBJ1-2, with D hard to call. The germline gives CDR1 LGHDT, CDR2 YNNKEL (reference sequence). V lost 1 base to trimming and J lost 2 bases, with 11 bases between them. The CDR3 has 15 residues. The CDR3 sequence is CASSQGESSNYGYTF. As DNA, the CDR3 is TGTGCCAGCAGCCAAGGGGAGTCATCCAACTATGGCTACACCTTC.

The chain has TRBV27 and TRBJ1-1; 9 positions match TRBD1. The length of the CDR3 is 12 residues. The V gene end was trimmed by 6 bases and the J gene end by 5 bases; junction bases not matched to a gene: 1. Germline CDR1 MNHEY, CDR2 SMNVEV (reference sequence). The CDR3, as DNA: TGTGCCAGCAGGACAGGGGGGACTGAAGCTTTCTTT. It codes for CASRTGGTEAFF.

This clonotype has only a few counts. The chain is built from TRBV21-1 and TRBJ2-3; the D segment call TRBD1 is taken from the table without a DNA check. TRBV21-1 constitutes a pseudogene. This CDR3 has 17 residues. In nucleotides, the CDR3 is TGTGCCAGCAGCAAAGCCGACAGGGGCGAGGGCACAGATACGCAGTATTTT. As protein: CASSKADRGEGTDTQYF.

The rearrangement joins TRBV14 to TRBJ2-3; D call uncertain. The V end was cut by 1 base, the J end by 0 bases, with 20 bases between. The CDR3 has 19 residues. Per the germline V gene, CDR1 is SGHDN and CDR2 is FVKESK. This chain's CDR3 is CASSQALGRILSSTDTQYF. CDR3 in DNA: TGTGCCAGCAGCCAAGCTCTAGGACGGATACTCTCTAGCACAGATACGCAGTATTTT.

This clonotype was detected ten times or more. V and J are TRBV6-5 and TRBJ2-3; 10 bases are shared with TRBD2. Germline-derived CDR1 and CDR2 are MNHEY and SVGAGI. The V segment lost 2 bases and the J segment 8 bases; nucleotides outside the gene matches: 10. CDR3 size: 16 residues. CDR3 nucleotides: TGTGCCAGCAGTTACGGCGGGGCTAGCGGGGGTGGTACGCAGTATTTT. As protein: CASSYGGASGGGTQYF.

This clonotype has a handful of counts. This chain connects TRBV23-1 to TRBJ2-1; 9 bases match TRBD2. TRBV23-1 is noted as an ORF with a role that remains uncertain. The length of the CDR3 is 18 residues. V lost 2 bases to trimming and J lost 5 bases; unmatched junction nucleotides: 13. CDR3 in amino acids: CASSQPLGSGGLNNEQFF. In DNA form, the CDR3 reads TGCGCCAGCAGTCAACCCCTGGGGAGCGGGGGGCTTAACAATGAGCAGTTCTTC.

This clonotype was observed a handful of times. The rearrangement joins TRBV4-1 to TRBJ1-1, with unresolved D. Germline lookup yields CDR1 MGHRA and CDR2 YSYEKL. Trimming took 6 bases from V and 5 from J, leaving 10 bases between them. The CDR3 spans 12 residues. The CDR3 DNA is TGCGCCAGCAGATCAGGCGGGACTGAAGCTTTCTTT. Amino acids: CASRSGGTEAFF.

The V call is TRBV5-4, the J call TRBJ2-7; D is unresolved. The CDR3 runs 15 residues. Trimming took 1 base from V and 0 from J, leaving 11 bases between them. Looked up from germline, CDR1 is SGHNT and CDR2 is YYREEE (reference sequence). CDR3 sequence: CASSLQSFFSYEQYF. As DNA, the CDR3 is TGTGCCAGCAGCTTGCAGTCGTTTTTCTCCTACGAGCAGTACTTC.

This clonotype came up a few times. The chain combines TRBV9 with TRBJ2-1; D is unresolved. The germline gives CDR1 SGDLS, CDR2 YYNGEE. V was trimmed by 5 bases and J by 8 bases, leaving 14 bases between them. CDR3 length: 13 amino acids. The CDR3 sequence is CASRTDPGDEQFF. The CDR3 coding sequence is TGTGCCAGCAGGACCGACCCGGGCGATGAGCAGTTCTTC.

This chain uses TRBV10-1 with TRBJ2-7; D may be TRBD1 or TRBD2 (5 bases each). The CDR3 is 13 amino acids. CDR1 is WNHNN, CDR2 SYGVQD, per germline (reference sequence). Trimming pared 7 bases from V and 5 bases from J, leaving 15 bases between. In nucleotides, the CDR3 is TGCGCCAGCATCCGAGGGGCTCGGGACGAGCAGTACGTC. This codes for CASIRGARDEQYV.

The chain recombines TRBV6-2 or TRBV6-3 with TRBJ2-1; the D is unclear. Germline-derived CDR1 and CDR2 are MNHEY and SVGEGT. Trimming left V 6 bases short and J 0 bases short, with 15 bases between. The CDR3 has 16 amino acids. DNA of the CDR3: TGTGCCAGCAGCCTTTTTACAGCCAGCTCCTACAATGAGCAGTTCTTC. It translates to CASSLFTASSYNEQFF.

The chain employs TRBV12-3 or TRBV12-4 and TRBJ2-7, with D perhaps TRBD1 or TRBD2 (5 bases each). The CDR3 totals 15 residues. V was cut by 6 bases and J by 6 bases, with 21 bases left in between. CDR3: CASSYVSDPRGEQYF. In DNA, the CDR3 is TGTGCCAGCAGCTACGTTAGCGACCCTAGGGGCGAGCAGTACTTC.

This clonotype has only a few counts. This sequence joins TRBV24-1 and TRBJ2-1, with TRBD1 as a possible D gene (6 bases). This CDR3 is built from 14 residues. From germline, CDR1 is KGHDR and CDR2 SFDVKD. Between the trimmed V and J ends, which lost 4 bases and 9 bases, there was a span of 15 bases. The CDR3 loop is CATSDHRVLSEQFF. The CDR3, as DNA: TGTGCCACCAGTGACCACAGGGTTCTAAGTGAGCAGTTCTTC.

This clonotype has a handful of counts. This chain uses TRBV5-1 with TRBJ2-5; the D gene is possibly TRBD1 (5 bases). V lost 4 bases, J lost 2 bases, and 12 bases lay in between. This CDR3 spans 14 amino acids. CDR1 is SGHRS and CDR2 is YFSETQ in the germline V gene. The DNA of the CDR3 is TGCGCCAGCAGCCCAGTAGGGGATCAAGAGACCCAGTACTTC. This encodes CASSPVGDQETQYF. The full variable domain, its missing parts supplied by reference TRBV5-1 and TRBJ2-5, is KAGVTQTPRYLIKTRGQQVTLSCSPISGHRSVSWYQQTPGQGLQFLFEYFSETQRNKGNFPGRFSGRQFSNSRSEMNVSTLELGDSALYLCASSPVGDQETQYFGPGTRLLVL.

The gene calls are TRBV7-6 and TRBJ1-3; no clear D. Germline V gene lookup returns CDR1 SGHVS and CDR2 FNYEAQ. CDR3 length: 15 amino acids. Trimming left V 1 base short and J 0 bases short, with 7 bases between. CDR3 nucleotide sequence: TGTGCCAGCAGCTTAGGACCGAGCTCTGGAAACACCATATATTTT. This encodes CASSLGPSSGNTIYF.

This clonotype has only a few counts. This chain links TRBV6-5 with TRBJ2-5, with 9 positions matching TRBD1. The ends lost 6 bases at V and 7 bases at J; junction bases unmatched: 6. Germline CDR1 and CDR2: MNHEY and SVGAGI. The CDR3 runs 13 residues. The CDR3 DNA reads as TGTGCCAGCAGGACTCCGGGACAGGGGACCCAGTACTTC. Protein product: CASRTPGQGTQYF.

This clonotype was counted at least ten times. The chain is built from TRBV20-1 and TRBJ2-5; TRBD2 matches 13 bases. V trimming: 8 bases; J trimming: 1 base; junction bases outside the gene matches: 7. The germline gives CDR1 DFQATT, CDR2 SNEGSKA (reference sequence). CDR3 length: 15 residues. This CDR3 is CSSRLAGGLQETQYF. The DNA for the CDR3 is TGCAGTTCACGACTAGCGGGGGGCCTCCAAGAGACCCAGTACTTC.

Only a few counts were recorded for this clonotype. J is TRBJ1-5 and V is TRBV24-1; 7 bases align to TRBD1. The CDR3 sequence is 13 residues long. Germline assignment: CDR1 KGHDR and CDR2 SFDVKD. J lost 4 bases, V lost 10 bases, and 6 bases had no gene match. This CDR3 is CATRDSQNQPQHF. In DNA, the CDR3 is TGTGCCACTCGGGACAGCCAGAATCAGCCCCAGCATTTT.

This clonotype was counted only a few times. The chain joins TRBV3-2 to TRBJ1-1; the table names TRBD1, a call not compared with the DNA. TRBV3-2 is listed as a pseudogene. The CDR3 totals 13 residues. For the CDR3, the DNA is TGTGCCAGCAGGTCCGGGGGGTCCACTGAAGCTTTCTTT. It codes for CASRSGGSTEAFF.

This clonotype showed up just a few times. V usage is TRBV9 and J usage is TRBJ2-3, with a possible D match to TRBD1 (6 bases). Germline CDR1 and CDR2: SGDLS and YYNGEE. This CDR3 has 17 amino acids. V lost 4 bases and J lost 4, with 22 bases in between. The CDR3 bases are TGTGCCAGCAGCTCACGTAATTGGGGGCCGGAGGCAGATACGCAGTATTTT. Amino acid sequence: CASSSRNWGPEADTQYF.

The chain has TRBV3-1 and TRBJ2-2, with unresolved D. Per the germline V gene, CDR1 is LGHDT and CDR2 is YNNKEL (reference sequence). The V and J ends lost 7 bases and 4 bases respectively, with 19 bases between them. The CDR3 is 16 residues long. CDR3: CASTLSSWGGTGELFF. The CDR3 nucleotides are TGTGCCAGCACCCTATCTTCCTGGGGTGGCACCGGGGAGCTGTTTTTT.

The V gene is TRBV6-6, the J gene TRBJ1-3; D call uncertain. Trimming took 6 bases from V and 4 from J, leaving 7 bases between them. This CDR3 contains 12 residues. In germline, CDR1 is MNHNY, CDR2 SVGAGI (reference sequence). The CDR3 DNA reads TGTGCCAGCAGGCCAGCAGGAAACACCATATATTTT. Translating gives CASRPAGNTIYF.